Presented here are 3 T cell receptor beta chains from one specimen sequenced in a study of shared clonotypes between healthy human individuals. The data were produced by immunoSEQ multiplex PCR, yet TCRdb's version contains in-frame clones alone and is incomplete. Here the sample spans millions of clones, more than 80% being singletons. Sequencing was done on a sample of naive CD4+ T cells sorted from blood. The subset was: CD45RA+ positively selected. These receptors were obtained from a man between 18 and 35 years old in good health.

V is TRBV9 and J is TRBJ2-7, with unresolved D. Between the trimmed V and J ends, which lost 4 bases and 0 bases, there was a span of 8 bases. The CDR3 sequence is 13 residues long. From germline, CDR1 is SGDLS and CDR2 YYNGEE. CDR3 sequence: CASSPGNSYEQYF. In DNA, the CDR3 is TGTGCCAGCAGCCCTGGGAACTCCTACGAGCAGTACTTC.

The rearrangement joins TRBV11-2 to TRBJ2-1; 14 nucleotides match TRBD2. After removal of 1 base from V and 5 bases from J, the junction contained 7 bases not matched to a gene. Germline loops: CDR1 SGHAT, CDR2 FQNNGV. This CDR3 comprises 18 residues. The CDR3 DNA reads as TGTGCCAGCAGCTTAGTGACAAAGGGACTAGCGGGAGACAATGAGCAGTTCTTC. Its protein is CASSLVTKGLAGDNEQFF. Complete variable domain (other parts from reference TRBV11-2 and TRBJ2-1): EAGVAQSPRYKIIEKRQSVAFWCNPISGHATLYWYQQILGQGPKLLIQFQNNGVVDDSQLPKDRFSAERLKGVDSTLKIQPAKLEDSAVYLCASSLVTKGLAGDNEQFFGPGTRLTVL.

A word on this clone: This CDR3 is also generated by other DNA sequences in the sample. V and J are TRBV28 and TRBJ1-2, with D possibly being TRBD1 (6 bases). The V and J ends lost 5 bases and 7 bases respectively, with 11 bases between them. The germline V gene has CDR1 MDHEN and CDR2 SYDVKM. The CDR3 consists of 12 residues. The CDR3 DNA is TGTGCCAGCAGTCCACCAGGGGTTGGCTACACCTTC. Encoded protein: CASSPPGVGYTF.